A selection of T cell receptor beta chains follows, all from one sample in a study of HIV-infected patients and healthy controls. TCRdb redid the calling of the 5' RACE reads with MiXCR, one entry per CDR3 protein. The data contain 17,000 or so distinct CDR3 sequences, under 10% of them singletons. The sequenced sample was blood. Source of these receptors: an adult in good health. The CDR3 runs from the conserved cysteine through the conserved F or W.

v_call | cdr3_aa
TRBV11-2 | CASSWDRGNYEQYF
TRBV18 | CASSPGRQETQYF
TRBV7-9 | CASSLGQSSNQPQHF
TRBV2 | CATGKNGGSHPDTQYF
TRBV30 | CAWSVLKNIQYF
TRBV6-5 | CASSQPGQGSETQYF
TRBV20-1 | CSAKSNQPQHF
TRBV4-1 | CASKPVTSGIQYF
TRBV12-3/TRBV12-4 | CASSMDSYNEQFF
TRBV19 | CASSPAVIQYF
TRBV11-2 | CASSLPQPDYPIRPYTQYF
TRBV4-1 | CASSQVDPSNQPQHF
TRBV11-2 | CASSLDPQLAGIQPEQFF
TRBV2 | CASSEVSELRRFF
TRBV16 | CASKDTGELFF
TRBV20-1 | CSATELTDTQYF
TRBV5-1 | CASSLTGGYEQYF
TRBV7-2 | CASSSPGPKFEQFF
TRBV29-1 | CSVKTSYQETQYF
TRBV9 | CAIHPSGSYTDTQYF
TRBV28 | CASSPVEAYEQYF
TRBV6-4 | CASSDGTSSYNEQFF
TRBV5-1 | CASSLDNPETDTQYF
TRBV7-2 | CASSSRLEWREQFF
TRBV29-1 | CSLTGTSGSEQFF
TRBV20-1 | CSARLGGLGKTQYF
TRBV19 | CASRAPNGGRGTTDTQYF
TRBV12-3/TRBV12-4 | CASSPLQDQPQHF
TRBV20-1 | CSAEGNTEAFF
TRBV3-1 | CASSLLGGRSVDEQFF
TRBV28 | CASRGLLAKNIQYF
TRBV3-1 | CASSQHYTGELFF
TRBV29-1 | CSVAAQHQETQYF
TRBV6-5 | CASSRTQGNTDTQYF
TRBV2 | CASKGETQYF
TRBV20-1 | CSATSPSYNEQFF
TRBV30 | CAWSVSSLSNQPQHF
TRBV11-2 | CASSLVGPGNTEAFF
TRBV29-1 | CSALPYNEQFF
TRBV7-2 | CASSFGVSGSGEQYF
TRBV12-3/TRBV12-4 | CASKLGLIDTQYF
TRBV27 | CASSLSSNQPQHF
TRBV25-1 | CASNRDRSTDTQYF
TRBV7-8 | CASSNRDSSSTDTQYF
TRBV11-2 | CASSTTVNTEAFF
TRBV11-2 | CASINWSTDPTDTQYF